This T cell receptor (beta chain) originates from a study of human T cells and chemical hapten exposure. Study-level information: Sensitization was performed using 2% DPC on a roughly 2 cm by roughly 2 cm upper inner arm skin site.

This CDR3 spans 14 amino acids. V was trimmed by 5 bases and J by 0 bases, leaving 7 bases between them. CDR1 and CDR2 from the germline V gene are LNHDA and SQIVND (reference sequence). Time point defined: pre-sensitization, week 0. Treatment given: therapeutic diphenylcyclopropenone sensitization with weekly scalp DPC. The drawing of blood occurred before each patch test was applied. Patients had alopecia, were aged 18 to 70, and were not pregnant. Within the library, unique molecular identifiers were attached to each individual cDNA molecule. TCRdb re-derived calls from the RACE reads in MiXCR, one entry per CDR3 protein. The sample carries tens of thousands of distinct CDR3 sequences, roughly 7.6% recorded once. This clonotype was seen repeatedly, ten times or more.

The specimen was whole blood, collected in connection with sensitization to the hapten diphenylcyclopropenone (DPC). The clonotype comes from a woman between 45 and 65 years old with alopecia areata. Some clones in this sample may be carry-over from other donors' samples. The chain couples TRBV19 to TRBJ1-4, with D hard to call. CDR3 sequence reads: CASSPGATNEKLFF. The CDR3 coding sequence is TGTGCCAGTAGTCCGGGAGCAACTAATGAAAAACTGTTTTTT.